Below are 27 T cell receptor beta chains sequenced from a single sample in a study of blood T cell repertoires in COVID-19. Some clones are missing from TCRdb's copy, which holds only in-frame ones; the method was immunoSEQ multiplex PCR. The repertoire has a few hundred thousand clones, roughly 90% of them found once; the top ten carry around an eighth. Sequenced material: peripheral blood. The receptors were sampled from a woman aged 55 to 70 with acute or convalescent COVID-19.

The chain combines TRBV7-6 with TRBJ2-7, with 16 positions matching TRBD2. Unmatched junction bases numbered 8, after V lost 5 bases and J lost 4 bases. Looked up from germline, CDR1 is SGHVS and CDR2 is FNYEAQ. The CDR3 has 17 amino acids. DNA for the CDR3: TGTGCCAGCAGCCCCGGGACTAGCGGGAGGGCCATATACGAGCAGTACTTC. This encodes CASSPGTSGRAIYEQYF.

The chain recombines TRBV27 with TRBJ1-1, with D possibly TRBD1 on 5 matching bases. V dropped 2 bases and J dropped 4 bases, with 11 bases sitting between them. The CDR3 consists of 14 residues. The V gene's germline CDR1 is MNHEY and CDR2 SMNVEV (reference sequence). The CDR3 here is CASSLPGRGTEAFF. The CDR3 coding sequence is TGTGCCAGCAGTTTACCCGGTAGGGGCACTGAAGCTTTCTTT.

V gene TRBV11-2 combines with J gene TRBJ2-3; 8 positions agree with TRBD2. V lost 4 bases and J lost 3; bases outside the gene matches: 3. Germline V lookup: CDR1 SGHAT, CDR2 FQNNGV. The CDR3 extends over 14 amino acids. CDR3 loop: CASSWGGGTDTQYF. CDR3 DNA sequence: TGTGCCAGCAGCTGGGGCGGGGGGACAGATACGCAGTATTTT.

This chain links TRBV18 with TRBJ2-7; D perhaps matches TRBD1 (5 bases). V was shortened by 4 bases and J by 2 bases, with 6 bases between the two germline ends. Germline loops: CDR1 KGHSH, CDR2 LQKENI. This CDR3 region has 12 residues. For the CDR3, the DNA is TGTGCCAGCTCACAGGGGCCCTACGAGCAGTACTTC. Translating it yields CASSQGPYEQYF.

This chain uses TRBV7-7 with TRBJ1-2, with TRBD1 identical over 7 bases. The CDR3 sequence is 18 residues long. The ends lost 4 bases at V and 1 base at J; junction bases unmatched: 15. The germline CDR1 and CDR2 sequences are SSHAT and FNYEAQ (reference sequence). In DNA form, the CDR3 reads TGTGCCAGCAGCTCCAGATCTTCCGGGACAGTGTTTAACTATGGCTACACCTTC. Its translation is CASSSRSSGTVFNYGYTF. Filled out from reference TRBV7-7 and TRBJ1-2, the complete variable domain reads GAGVSQSPRYKVTKRGQDVTLRCDPISSHATLYWYQQALGQGPEFLTYFNYEAQPDKSGLPSDRFSAERPEGSISTLTIQRTEQRDSAMYRCASSSRSSGTVFNYGYTFGSGTRLTVV.

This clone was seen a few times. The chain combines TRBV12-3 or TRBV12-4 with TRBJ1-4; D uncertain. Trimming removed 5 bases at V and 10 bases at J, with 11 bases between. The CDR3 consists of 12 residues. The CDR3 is CASSPDSGKLFF. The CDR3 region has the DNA TGTGCCAGCAGTCCCGACTCGGGAAAACTGTTTTTT.

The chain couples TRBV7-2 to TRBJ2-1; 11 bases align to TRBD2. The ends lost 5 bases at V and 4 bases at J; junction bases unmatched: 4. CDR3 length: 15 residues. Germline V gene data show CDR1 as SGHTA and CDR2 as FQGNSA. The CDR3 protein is CASSRGTSGYNEQFF. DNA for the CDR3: TGTGCCAGCAGCAGGGGGACTAGCGGTTACAATGAGCAGTTCTTC.

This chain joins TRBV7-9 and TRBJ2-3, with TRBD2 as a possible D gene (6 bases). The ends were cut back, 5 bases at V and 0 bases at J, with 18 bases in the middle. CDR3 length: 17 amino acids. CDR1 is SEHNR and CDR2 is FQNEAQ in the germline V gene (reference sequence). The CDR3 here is CASSLAAGQGSTDTQYF. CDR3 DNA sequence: TGTGCCAGCAGCCTGGCGGCGGGGCAGGGTAGCACAGATACGCAGTATTTT.

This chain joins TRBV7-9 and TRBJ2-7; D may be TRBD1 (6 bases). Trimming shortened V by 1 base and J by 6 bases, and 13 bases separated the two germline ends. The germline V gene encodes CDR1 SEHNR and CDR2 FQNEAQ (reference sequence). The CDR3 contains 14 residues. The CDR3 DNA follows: TGTGCCAGCAGCTTAGTGGGGGCGCCGGCCGAGCAGTACTTC. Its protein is CASSLVGAPAEQYF.

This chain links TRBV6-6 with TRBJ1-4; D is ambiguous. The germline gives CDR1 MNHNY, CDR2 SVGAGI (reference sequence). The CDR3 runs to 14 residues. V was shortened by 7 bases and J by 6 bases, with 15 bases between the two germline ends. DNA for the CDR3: TGTGCCAGCACCCCCCGAGGGCCTGATGAAAAACTGTTTTTT. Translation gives CASTPRGPDEKLFF.

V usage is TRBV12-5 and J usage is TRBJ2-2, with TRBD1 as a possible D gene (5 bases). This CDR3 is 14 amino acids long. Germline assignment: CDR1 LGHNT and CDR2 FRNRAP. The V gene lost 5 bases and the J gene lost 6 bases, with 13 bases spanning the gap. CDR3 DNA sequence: TGTGCTAGTGGTATCGAAGGGGCGGCCGGGGAGCTGTTTTTT. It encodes CASGIEGAAGELFF. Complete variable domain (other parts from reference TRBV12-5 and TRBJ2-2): DARVTQTPRHKVTEMGQEVTMRCQPILGHNTVFWYRQTMMQGLELLAYFRNRAPLDDSGMPKDRFSAEMPDATLATLKIQPSEPRDSAVYFCASGIEGAAGELFFGEGSRLTVL.

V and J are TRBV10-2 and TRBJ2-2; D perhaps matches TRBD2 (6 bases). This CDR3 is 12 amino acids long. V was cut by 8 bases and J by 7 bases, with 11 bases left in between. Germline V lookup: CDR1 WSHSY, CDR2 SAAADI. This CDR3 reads CASSGGIGELFF. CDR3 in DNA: TGCGCCAGCTCCGGAGGGATCGGGGAGCTGTTTTTT.

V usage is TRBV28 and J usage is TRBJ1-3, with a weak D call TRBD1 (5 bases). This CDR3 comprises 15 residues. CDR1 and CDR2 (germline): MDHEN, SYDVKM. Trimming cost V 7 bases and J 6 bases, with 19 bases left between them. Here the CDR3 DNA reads TGTGCCAGCAATTCCCGGACATTAGGGGCAAACACCATATATTTT. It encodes CASNSRTLGANTIYF.

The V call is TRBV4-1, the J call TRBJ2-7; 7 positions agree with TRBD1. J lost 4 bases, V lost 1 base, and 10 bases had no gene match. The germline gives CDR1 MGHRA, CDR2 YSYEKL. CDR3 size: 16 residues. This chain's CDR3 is CASSQALGQIGYEQYF. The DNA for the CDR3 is TGCGCCAGCAGCCAAGCGTTGGGACAGATCGGGTACGAGCAGTACTTC.

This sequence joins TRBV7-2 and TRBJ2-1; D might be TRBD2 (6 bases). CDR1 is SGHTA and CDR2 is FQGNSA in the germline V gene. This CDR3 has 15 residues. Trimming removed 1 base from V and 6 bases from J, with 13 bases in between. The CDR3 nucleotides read TGTGCCAGCAGCTTAGGCGGGATCCGAAGCAATGAGCAGTTCTTC. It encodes CASSLGGIRSNEQFF. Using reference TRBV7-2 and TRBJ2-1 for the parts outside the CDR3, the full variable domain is GAGVSQSPSNKVTEKGKDVELRCDPISGHTALYWYRQSLGQGLEFLIYFQGNSAPDKSGLPSDRFSAERTGGSVSTLTIQRTQQEDSAVYLCASSLGGIRSNEQFFGPGTRLTVL.

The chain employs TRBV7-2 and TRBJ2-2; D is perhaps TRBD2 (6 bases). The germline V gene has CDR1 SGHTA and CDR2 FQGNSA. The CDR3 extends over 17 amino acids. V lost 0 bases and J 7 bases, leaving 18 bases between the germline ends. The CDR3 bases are TGTGCCAGCAGCTTAGCGAAGTTTAGTTGGGAGGACGGGGAGCTGTTTTTT. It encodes CASSLAKFSWEDGELFF.

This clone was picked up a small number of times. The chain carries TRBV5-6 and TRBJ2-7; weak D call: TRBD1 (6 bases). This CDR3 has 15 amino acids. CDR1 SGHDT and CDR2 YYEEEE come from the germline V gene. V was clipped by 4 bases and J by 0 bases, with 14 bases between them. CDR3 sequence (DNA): TGTGCCAGCAGCGGAGACAGGCGATACTCCTACGAGCAGTACTTC. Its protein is CASSGDRRYSYEQYF.

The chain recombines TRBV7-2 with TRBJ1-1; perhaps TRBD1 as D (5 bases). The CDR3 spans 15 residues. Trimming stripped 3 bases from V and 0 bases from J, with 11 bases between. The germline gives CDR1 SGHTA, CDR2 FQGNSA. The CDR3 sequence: CASSLYQGLNTEAFF. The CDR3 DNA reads TGTGCCAGCAGCTTGTACCAGGGATTGAACACTGAAGCTTTCTTT.

The CDR3 DNA reads TGTGCCAGCAGCTTAGCAGGGAGCTATGGCTACACCTTC. This codes for CASSLAGSYGYTF. The V call is TRBV7-9, the J call TRBJ1-2; no definite D call. This CDR3 is 13 amino acids long. V lost 0 bases and J 4 bases, leaving 6 bases between the germline ends. Germline V gene sequence: CDR1 SEHNR, CDR2 FQNEAQ (reference sequence).

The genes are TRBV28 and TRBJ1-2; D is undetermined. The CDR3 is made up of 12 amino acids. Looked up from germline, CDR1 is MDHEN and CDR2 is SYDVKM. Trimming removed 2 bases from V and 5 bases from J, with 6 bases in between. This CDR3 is CASSLVRYGYTF. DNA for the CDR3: TGTGCCAGCAGTTTAGTCAGATATGGCTACACCTTC.

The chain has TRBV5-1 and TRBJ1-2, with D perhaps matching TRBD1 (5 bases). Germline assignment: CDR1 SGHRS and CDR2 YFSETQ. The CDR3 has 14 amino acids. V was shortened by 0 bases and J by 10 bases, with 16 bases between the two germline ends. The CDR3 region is CASSLETAWVAYTF. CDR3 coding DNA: TGCGCCAGCAGCTTGGAGACAGCTTGGGTAGCCTACACCTTC.

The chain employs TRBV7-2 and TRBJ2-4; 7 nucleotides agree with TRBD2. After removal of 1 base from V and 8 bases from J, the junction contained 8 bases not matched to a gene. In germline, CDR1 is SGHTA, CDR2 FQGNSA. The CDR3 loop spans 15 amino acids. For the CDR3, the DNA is TGTGCCAGCAGCTTAGTCCCGGGGGGTACTCACATTCAGTACTTC. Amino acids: CASSLVPGGTHIQYF.

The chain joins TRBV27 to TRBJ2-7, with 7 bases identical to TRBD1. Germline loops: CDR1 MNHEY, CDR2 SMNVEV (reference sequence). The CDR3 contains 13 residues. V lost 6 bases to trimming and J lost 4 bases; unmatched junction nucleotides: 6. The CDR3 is CASSPTGKYEQYF. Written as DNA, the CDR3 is TGTGCCAGCAGCCCGACAGGGAAATACGAGCAGTACTTC.

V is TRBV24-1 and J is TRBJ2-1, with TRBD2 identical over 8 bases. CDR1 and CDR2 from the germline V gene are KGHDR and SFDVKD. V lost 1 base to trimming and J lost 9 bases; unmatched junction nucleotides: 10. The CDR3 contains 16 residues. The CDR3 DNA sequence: TGTGCCACCAGTGATTTAGCGGGGGCCGGGGGTGGTGAGCAGTTCTTC. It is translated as CATSDLAGAGGGEQFF.

CDR3: CASSLRREGEQFF. In DNA, the CDR3 is TGTGCCAGCAGCTTAAGACGAGAGGGTGAGCAGTTCTTC. This sequence joins TRBV9 and TRBJ2-1, with TRBD2 as a possible D gene (5 bases). There are 13 residues in the CDR3. Germline lookup yields CDR1 SGDLS and CDR2 YYNGEE. Trimming stripped 4 bases from V and 9 bases from J, with 14 bases between.

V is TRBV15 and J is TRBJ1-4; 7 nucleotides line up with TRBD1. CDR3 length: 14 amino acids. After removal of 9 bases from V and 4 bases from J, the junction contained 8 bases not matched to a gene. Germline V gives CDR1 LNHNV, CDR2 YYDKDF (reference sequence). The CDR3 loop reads CATARDRNNEKLFF. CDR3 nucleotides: TGTGCCACTGCCCGGGACAGAAATAATGAAAAACTGTTTTTT.

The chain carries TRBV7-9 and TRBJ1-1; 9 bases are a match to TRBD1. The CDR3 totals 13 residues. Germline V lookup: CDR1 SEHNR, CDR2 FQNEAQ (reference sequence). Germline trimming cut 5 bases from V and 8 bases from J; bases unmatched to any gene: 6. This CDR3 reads CASSPTGGSEAFF. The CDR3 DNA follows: TGTGCCAGCAGCCCTACAGGGGGCTCGGAAGCTTTCTTT.